Included here is one T cell receptor (beta chain) sequence, with context. Its antigen remains unidentified. The germline CDR1 and CDR2 sequences are GTSNPN and SVGIG (reference sequence). The CDR3 has 13 residues. With 0 bases removed from V and 9 bases from J, the gap between germline ends came to 12 bases. This sample was included in a study of CD8+ T cells in alopecia areata. Looking at the study overall: Treated patients were scored for severity by percent of scalp affected.

Whole-study results and caveats: It was lesional scalp, especially alopecia totalis/universalis, that showed higher clonality than normal scalp. TCRs were shared less clearly across patients than in mice, possibly for HLA-related reasons.

Extraction and reverse transcription of RNA yielded cDNA as the sequencing template. Clones were sequenced by immunoSEQ multiplex PCR, and TCRdb holds only the in-frame ones, with some missing. The sample includes some 240,000 clones, less than 75% of them seen just once. Described treatment: oral pan-JAK inhibitor, 5-10 mg twice daily. The investigators collected lesional scalp punch biopsies and peripheral blood from alopecia areata patients. The TCR sequence derives from a human donor with alopecia areata. The sample in question was CD4+ T cells sorted from blood, obtained at week 4, from a patient treated with tofacitinib. The V gene is TRBV30, the J gene TRBJ2-1; D gene unclear. The DNA for the CDR3 is TGTGCCTGGAGTGTACGAGTCTTTGCTGAGCAGTTCTTC. Translation gives CAWSVRVFAEQFF.